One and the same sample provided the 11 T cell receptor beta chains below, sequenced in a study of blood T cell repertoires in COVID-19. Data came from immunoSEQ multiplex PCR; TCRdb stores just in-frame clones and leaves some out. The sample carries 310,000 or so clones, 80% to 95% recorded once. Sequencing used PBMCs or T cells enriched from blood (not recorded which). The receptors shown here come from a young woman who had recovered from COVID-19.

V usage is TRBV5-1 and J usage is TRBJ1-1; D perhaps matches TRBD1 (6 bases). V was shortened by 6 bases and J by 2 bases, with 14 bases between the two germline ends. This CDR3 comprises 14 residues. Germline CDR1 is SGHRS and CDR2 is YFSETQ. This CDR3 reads CASTPGHLNTEAFF. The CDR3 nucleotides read TGCGCCAGCACTCCGGGACACTTAAACACTGAAGCTTTCTTT.

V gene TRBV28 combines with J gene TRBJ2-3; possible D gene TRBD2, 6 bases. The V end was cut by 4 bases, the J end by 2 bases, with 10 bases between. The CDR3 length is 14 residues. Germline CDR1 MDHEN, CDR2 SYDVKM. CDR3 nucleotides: TGTGCCAGCAGTTCCGGGACTGTCACAGATACGCAGTATTTT. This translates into CASSSGTVTDTQYF.

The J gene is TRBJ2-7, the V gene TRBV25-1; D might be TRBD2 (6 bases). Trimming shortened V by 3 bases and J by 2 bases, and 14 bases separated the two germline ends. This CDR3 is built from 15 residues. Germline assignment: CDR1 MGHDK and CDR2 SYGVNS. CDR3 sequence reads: CASSEEGREPYEQYF. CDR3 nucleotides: TGTGCCAGCAGTGAGGAAGGACGGGAGCCCTACGAGCAGTACTTC.

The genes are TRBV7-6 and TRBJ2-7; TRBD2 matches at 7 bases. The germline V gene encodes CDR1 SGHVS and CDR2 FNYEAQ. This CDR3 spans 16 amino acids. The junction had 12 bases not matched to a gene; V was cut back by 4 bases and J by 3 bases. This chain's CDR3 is CASSSSEGRESYEQYF. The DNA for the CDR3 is TGTGCCAGCAGCTCCTCTGAGGGGAGGGAGAGCTACGAGCAGTACTTC.

CDR3 in amino acids: CASSQVGATDTQYF. DNA for the CDR3: TGTGCCAGCAGCCAAGTGGGAGCTACAGATACGCAGTATTTT. The rearrangement uses TRBV3-1 (or the pseudogene TRBV3-2) and TRBJ2-3, with a possible D match to TRBD2 (5 bases). The CDR3 contains 14 residues. CDR1 and CDR2 from the germline V gene are LGHDT and YNNKEL (reference sequence). The V end was cut by 1 base, the J end by 3 bases, with 8 bases between.

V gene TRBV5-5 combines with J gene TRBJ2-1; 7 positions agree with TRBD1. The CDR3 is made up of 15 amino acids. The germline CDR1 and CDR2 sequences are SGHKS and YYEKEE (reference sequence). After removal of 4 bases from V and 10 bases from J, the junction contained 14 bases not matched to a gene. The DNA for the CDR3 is TGTGCCAGCAGCAAGGGGGCCAGTTTGGACCGGGAGCAGTTCTTC. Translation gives CASSKGASLDREQFF.

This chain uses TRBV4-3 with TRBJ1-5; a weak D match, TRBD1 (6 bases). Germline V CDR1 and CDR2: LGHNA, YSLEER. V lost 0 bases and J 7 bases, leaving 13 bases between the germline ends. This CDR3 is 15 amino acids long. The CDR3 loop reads CASSQDRTVGQPQHF. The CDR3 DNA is TGCGCCAGCAGCCAAGATAGGACAGTAGGACAGCCCCAGCATTTT.

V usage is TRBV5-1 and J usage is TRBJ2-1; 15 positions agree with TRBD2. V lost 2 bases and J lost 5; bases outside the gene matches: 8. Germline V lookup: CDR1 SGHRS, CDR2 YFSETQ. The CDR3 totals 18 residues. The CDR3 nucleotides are TGCGCCAGCAGCTTTGGACTAGCGGGAGGGTTTGTGGACAATGAGCAGTTCTTC. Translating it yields CASSFGLAGGFVDNEQFF. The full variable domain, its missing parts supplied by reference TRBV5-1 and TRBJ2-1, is KAGVTQTPRYLIKTRGQQVTLSCSPISGHRSVSWYQQTPGQGLQFLFEYFSETQRNKGNFPGRFSGRQFSNSRSEMNVSTLELGDSALYLCASSFGLAGGFVDNEQFFGPGTRLTVL.

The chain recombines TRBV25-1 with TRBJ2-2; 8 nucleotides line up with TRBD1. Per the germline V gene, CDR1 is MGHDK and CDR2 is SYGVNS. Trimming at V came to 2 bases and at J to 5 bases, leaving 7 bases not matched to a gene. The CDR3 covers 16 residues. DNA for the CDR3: TGTGCCAGCAGTGAACCCCGGACAGGGTCTACCGGGGAGCTGTTTTTT. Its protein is CASSEPRTGSTGELFF.

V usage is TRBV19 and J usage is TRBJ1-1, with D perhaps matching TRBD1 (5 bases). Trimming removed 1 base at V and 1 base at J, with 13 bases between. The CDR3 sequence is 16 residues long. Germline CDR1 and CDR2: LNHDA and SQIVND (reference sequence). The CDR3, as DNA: TGTGCCAGTAGTATAGGGGCAGGGCCCGGGAACACTGAAGCTTTCTTT. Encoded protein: CASSIGAGPGNTEAFF.

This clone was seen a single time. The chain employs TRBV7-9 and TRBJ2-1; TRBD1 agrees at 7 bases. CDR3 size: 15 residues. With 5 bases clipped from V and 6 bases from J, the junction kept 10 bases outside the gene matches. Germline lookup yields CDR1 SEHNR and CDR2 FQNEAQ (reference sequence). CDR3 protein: CASSPRKTGPNEQFF. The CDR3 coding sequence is TGTGCCAGCAGCCCCCGCAAGACAGGGCCCAATGAGCAGTTCTTC.